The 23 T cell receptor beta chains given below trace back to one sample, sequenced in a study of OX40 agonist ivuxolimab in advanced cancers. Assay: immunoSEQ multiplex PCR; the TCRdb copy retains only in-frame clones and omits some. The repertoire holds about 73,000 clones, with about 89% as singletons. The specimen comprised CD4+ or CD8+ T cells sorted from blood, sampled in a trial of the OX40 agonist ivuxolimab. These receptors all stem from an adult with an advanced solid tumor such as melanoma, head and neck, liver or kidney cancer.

The CDR3 DNA follows: TGTGCCAGCAGTCGACCGGGACTAGGCGGGAGGAACAATGAGCAGTTCTTC. It yields the protein CASSRPGLGGRNNEQFF. J is TRBJ2-1 and V is TRBV27; TRBD2 aligns across 8 bases. The CDR3 is 17 amino acids. Germline V gene sequence: CDR1 MNHEY, CDR2 SMNVEV (reference sequence). Trimming cost V 5 bases and J 5 bases; bases outside gene matches: 14.

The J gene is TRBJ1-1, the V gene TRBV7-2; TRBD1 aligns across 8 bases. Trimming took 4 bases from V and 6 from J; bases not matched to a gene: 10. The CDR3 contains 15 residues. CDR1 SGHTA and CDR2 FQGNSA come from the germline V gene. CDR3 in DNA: TGTGCCAGCAGCTCTATTCCGGGACAGGCTCCTGAAGCTTTCTTT. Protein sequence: CASSSIPGQAPEAFF.

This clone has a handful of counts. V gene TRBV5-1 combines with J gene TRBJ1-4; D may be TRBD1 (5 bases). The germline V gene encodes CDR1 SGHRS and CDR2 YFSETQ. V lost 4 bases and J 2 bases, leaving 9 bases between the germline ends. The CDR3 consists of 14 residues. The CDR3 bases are TGCGCCAGCAGCCCTGGGACTACTAATGAAAAACTGTTTTTT. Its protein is CASSPGTTNEKLFF.

The CDR3 DNA is TGTGCCAGCAGTGAACGGGGTGGCAGGCTTAATGAAAAACTGTTTTTT. Residues: CASSERGGRLNEKLFF. V gene TRBV25-1 combines with J gene TRBJ1-4; D is unresolved. The germline V gene has CDR1 MGHDK and CDR2 SYGVNS. This CDR3 spans 16 amino acids. Trimming took 2 bases from V and 4 from J, leaving 14 bases between them.

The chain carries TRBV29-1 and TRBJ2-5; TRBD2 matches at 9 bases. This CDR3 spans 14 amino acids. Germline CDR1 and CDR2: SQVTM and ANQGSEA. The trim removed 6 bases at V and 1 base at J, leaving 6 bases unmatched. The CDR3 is CSVLSGGLQETQYF. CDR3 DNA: TGCAGCGTCCTTAGCGGGGGCCTCCAAGAGACCCAGTACTTC.

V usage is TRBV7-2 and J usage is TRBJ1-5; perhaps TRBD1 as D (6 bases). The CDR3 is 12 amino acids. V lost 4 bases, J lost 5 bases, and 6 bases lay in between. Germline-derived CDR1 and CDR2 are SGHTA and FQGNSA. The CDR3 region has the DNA TGTGCCAGCAGCTACAGGGATCAGCCCCAGCATTTT. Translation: CASSYRDQPQHF.

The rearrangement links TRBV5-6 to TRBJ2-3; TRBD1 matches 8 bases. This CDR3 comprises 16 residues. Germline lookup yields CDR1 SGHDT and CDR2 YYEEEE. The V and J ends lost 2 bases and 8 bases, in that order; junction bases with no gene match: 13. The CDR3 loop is CASSLMKRTGIGTQYF. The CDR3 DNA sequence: TGTGCCAGCAGCTTAATGAAAAGGACAGGGATCGGTACGCAGTATTTT.

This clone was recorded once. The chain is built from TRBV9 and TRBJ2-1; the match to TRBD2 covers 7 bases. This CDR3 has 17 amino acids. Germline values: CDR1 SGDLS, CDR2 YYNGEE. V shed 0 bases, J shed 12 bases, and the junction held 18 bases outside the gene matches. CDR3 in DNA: TGTGCCAGCAGCGTAGATAGTAGGAGCGGGGCCCCCAGTGGGCAGTTCTTC. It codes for CASSVDSRSGAPSGQFF. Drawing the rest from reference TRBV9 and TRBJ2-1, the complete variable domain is DSGVTQTPKHLITATGQRVTLRCSPRSGDLSVYWYQQSLDQGLQFLIQYYNGEERAKGNILERFSAQQFPDLHSELNLSSLELGDSALYFCASSVDSRSGAPSGQFFGPGTRLTVL.

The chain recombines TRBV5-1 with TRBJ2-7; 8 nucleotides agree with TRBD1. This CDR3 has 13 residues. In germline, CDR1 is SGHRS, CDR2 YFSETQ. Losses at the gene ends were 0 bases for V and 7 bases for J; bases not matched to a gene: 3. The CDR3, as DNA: TGCGCCAGCAGCTTGGCCGGGACAGGAGAGCAGTACTTC. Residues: CASSLAGTGEQYF. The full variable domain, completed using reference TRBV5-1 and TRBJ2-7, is KAGVTQTPRYLIKTRGQQVTLSCSPISGHRSVSWYQQTPGQGLQFLFEYFSETQRNKGNFPGRFSGRQFSNSRSEMNVSTLELGDSALYLCASSLAGTGEQYFGPGTRLTVT.

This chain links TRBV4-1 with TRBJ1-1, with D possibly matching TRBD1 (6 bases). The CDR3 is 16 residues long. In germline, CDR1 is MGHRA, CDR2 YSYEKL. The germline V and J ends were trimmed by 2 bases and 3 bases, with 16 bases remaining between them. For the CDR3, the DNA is TGCGCCAGCAGCCAAAGGGGGAAGGGGTTGTACACTGAAGCTTTCTTT. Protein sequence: CASSQRGKGLYTEAFF.

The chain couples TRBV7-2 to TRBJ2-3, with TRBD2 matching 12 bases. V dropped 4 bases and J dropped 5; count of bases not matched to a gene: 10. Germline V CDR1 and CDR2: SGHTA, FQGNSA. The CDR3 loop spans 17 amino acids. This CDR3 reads CASSWQSSGGARDTQYF. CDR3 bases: TGTGCCAGCAGCTGGCAATCTAGCGGGGGGGCTCGAGATACGCAGTATTTT. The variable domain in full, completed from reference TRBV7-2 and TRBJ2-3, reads GAGVSQSPSNKVTEKGKDVELRCDPISGHTALYWYRQSLGQGLEFLIYFQGNSAPDKSGLPSDRFSAERTGGSVSTLTIQRTQQEDSAVYLCASSWQSSGGARDTQYFGPGTRLTVL.

CDR3 DNA sequence: TGTGCCAGCAGCGTACGACTCCTAGGCAATCAGCCCCAGCATTTT. Translating gives CASSVRLLGNQPQHF. The chain employs TRBV9 and TRBJ1-5; D is unclear. The CDR3 spans 15 residues. The germline V gene has CDR1 SGDLS and CDR2 YYNGEE. Between the trimmed V and J ends, which lost 1 base and 2 bases, there was a span of 10 bases.

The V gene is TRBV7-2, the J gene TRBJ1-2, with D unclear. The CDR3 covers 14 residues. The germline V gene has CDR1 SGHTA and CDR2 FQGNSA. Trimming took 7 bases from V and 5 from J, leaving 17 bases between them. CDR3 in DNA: TGTGCCAGCACTACGGGTATGGCGTTTTATGGCTACACCTTC. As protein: CASTTGMAFYGYTF.

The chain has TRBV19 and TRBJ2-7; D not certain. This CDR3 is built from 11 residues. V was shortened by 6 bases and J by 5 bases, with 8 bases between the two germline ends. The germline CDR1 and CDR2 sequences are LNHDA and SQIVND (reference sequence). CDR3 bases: TGTGCCAGTAGATCAGGAAACGAGCAGTACTTC. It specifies CASRSGNEQYF. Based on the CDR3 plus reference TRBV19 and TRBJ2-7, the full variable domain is DGGITQSPKYLFRKEGQNVTLSCEQNLNHDAMYWYRQDPGQGLRLIYYSQIVNDFQKGDIAEGYSVSREKKESFPLTVTSAQKNPTAFYLCASRSGNEQYFGPGTRLTVT.

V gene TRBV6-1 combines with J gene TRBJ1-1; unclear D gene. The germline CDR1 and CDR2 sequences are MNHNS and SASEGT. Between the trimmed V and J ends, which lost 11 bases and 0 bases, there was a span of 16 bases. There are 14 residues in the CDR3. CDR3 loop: CASQLGWMNTEAFF. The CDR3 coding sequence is TGTGCCTCCCAGTTAGGCTGGATGAACACTGAAGCTTTCTTT.

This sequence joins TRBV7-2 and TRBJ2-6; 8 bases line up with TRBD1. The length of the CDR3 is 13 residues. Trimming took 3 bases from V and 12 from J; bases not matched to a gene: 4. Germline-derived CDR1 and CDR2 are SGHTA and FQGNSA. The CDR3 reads CASSFPTGAVLTF. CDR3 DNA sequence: TGTGCCAGCAGCTTCCCGACAGGGGCCGTCCTGACTTTC. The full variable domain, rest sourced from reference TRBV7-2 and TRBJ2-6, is GAGVSQSPSNKVTEKGKDVELRCDPISGHTALYWYRQSLGQGLEFLIYFQGNSAPDKSGLPSDRFSAERTGGSVSTLTIQRTQQEDSAVYLCASSFPTGAVLTFGAGSRLTVL.

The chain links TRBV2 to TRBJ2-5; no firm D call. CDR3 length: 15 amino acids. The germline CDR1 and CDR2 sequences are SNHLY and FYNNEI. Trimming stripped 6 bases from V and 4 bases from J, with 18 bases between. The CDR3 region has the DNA TGTGCCAGCAGCGAGGACCAGATAGTGGGAGAGACCCAGTACTTC. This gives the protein CASSEDQIVGETQYF.

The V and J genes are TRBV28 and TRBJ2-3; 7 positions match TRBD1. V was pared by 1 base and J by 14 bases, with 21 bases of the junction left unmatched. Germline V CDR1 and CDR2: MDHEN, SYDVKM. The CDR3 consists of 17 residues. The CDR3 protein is CASSLSMGQPGGLGLYF. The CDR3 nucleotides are TGTGCCAGCAGTTTATCTATGGGACAGCCTGGCGGGTTAGGGCTGTATTTT. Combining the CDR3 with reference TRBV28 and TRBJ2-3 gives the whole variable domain DVKVTQSSRYLVKRTGEKVFLECVQDMDHENMFWYRQDPGLGLRLIYFSYDVKMKEKGDIPEGYSVSREKKERFSLILESASTNQTSMYLCASSLSMGQPGGLGLYFGPGTRLTVL.

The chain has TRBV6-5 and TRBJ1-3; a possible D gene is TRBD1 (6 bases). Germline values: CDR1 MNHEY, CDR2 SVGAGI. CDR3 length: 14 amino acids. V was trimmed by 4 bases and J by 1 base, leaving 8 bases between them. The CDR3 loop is CASSFTGSGNTIYF. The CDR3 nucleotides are TGTGCCAGCAGTTTCACAGGGTCTGGAAACACCATATATTTT.

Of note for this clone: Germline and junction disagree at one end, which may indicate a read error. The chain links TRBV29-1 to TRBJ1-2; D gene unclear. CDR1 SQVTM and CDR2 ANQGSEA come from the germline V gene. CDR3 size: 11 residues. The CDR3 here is CSVEENTSFLF. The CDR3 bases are TGCAGCGTTGAAGAAAACACCTCCTTTCTCTTC.

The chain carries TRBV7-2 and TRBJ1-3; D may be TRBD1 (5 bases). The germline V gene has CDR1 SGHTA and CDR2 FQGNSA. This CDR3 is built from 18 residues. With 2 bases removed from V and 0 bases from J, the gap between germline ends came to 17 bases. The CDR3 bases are TGTGCCAGCAGCTTACCTGTTCTAGGGGAAAGCTCTGGAAACACCATATATTTT. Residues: CASSLPVLGESSGNTIYF.

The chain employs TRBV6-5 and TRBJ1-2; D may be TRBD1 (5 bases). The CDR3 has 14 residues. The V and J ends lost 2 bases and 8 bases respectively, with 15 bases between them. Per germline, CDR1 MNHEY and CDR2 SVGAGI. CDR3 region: CASSYGRDSGGYTF. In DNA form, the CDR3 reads TGTGCCAGCAGTTACGGAAGGGACTCGGGAGGCTACACCTTC.

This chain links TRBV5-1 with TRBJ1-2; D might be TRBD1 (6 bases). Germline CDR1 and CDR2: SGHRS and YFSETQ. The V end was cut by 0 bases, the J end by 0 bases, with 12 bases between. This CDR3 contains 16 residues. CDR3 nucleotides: TGCGCCAGCAGCTTGGTGCAGGGGACTACTAACTATGGCTACACCTTC. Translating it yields CASSLVQGTTNYGYTF.